This entry features one TCR beta chain sequence. Its antigen is not identified. Repertoires were generated with immunoSEQ multiplex PCR, while TCRdb's copy carries only in-frame clones and drops some. The repertoire has about 28,000 clones, around three quarters of them found once; the top ten carry approximately 16%. This entry is derived from a study of radiotherapy plus CTLA-4 blockade in lung cancer. Study-wide results and caveats: Some TCR clones had been derived from tumors. These clones expanded in peripheral blood after radiotherapy plus ipilimumab.

J was trimmed by 5 bases and V by 5 bases; bases with no gene match: 10. The CDR3 length is 16 residues. Germline V gene sequence: CDR1 SEHNR, CDR2 FQNEAQ (reference sequence). This material consisted of peripheral blood, taken from a patient treated with radiotherapy plus ipilimumab. The rearrangement joins TRBV7-9 to TRBJ2-1; TRBD2 agrees at 9 bases. The TCR originated in a human donor with non-small cell lung cancer that progressed on radiotherapy plus ipilimumab. The CDR3 region is CASSRVILAGHNEQFF. Here the CDR3 DNA reads TGTGCCAGCAGCCGCGTTATCCTAGCGGGGCACAATGAGCAGTTCTTC.